This T cell receptor beta chain is drawn from a study of blood T cell repertoires in COVID-19. As for the study in general: Acute and convalescent COVID-19 specimens originated in the United States, Italy and Spain. The cDNA or gDNA used as material had been derived from T cells, B-cell-depleted T cells, or PBMCs.

Per the original methods: It was from reference gene primer amplification that nucleated cell counts were estimated. Assay: immunoSEQ multiplex PCR; the TCRdb copy retains only in-frame clones and omits some. V, J and clone size are those of that table, while D and trimming were read from the DNA. Altogether under 150,000 clones are present, roughly 79% being singletons, with the ten largest covering 7% to 9%. With 8 bases removed from V and 9 bases from J, the gap between germline ends came to 17 bases. Germline-derived CDR1 and CDR2 are SGHTA and FQGNSA. The CDR3 length is 14 residues. The chain links TRBV7-2 to TRBJ1-6; D gene ambiguous. The sequence came from a human donor with acute or convalescent COVID-19. The donor label of this sample is uncertain. The sequencing input was peripheral blood. The CDR3: CASVERLRGSPLHF. For the CDR3, the DNA is TGTGCCAGCGTTGAGAGACTCCGAGGTTCACCCCTCCACTTT.